Detailed here is one TCR beta chain. After isolation, RNA underwent reverse transcription to generate cDNA as the sequencing template. Some clones are missing from TCRdb's copy, which holds only in-frame ones; the method was immunoSEQ multiplex PCR. Of approximately 200,000 clones listed, approximately 60% were seen once; the top ten hold over 3%. The record originates from a study of CD8+ T cells in alopecia areata. Treatment given: oral pan-JAK inhibitor, 5-10 mg twice daily. This CDR3 comprises 14 residues. The V end lost 2 bases, the J end lost 1 base, and 12 bases lay between the germline ends. The germline V gene has CDR1 GTSNPN and CDR2 SVGIG (reference sequence).

The input for sequencing was CD4+ T cells sorted from blood, taken at week 4, from a patient treated with tofacitinib. This receptor was identified in a human donor with alopecia areata. The V call is TRBV30, the J call TRBJ2-7, with a possible D match to TRBD2 (5 bases). DNA for the CDR3: TGTGCCTGGAGTCAACTAGGGAGATCCTACGAGCAGTACTTC. Its protein product is CAWSQLGRSYEQYF.